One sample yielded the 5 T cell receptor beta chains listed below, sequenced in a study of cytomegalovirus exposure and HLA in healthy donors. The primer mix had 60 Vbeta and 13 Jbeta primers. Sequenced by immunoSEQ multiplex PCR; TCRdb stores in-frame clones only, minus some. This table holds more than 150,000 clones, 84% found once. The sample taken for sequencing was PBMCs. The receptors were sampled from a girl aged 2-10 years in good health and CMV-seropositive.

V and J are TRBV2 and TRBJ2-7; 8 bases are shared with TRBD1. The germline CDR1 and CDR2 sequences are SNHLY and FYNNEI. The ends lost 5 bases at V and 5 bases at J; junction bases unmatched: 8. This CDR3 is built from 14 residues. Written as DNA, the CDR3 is TGTGCCAGCAGTAAGGACAGGGTACGCCACGAGCAGTACTTC. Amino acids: CASSKDRVRHEQYF.

In nucleotides, the CDR3 is TGTGCCAGCAGCCCAGGCCCCGGACAGGGTCGGAGTGGCTACACCTTC. Translating it yields CASSPGPGQGRSGYTF. The chain combines TRBV13 with TRBJ1-2, with TRBD1 matching over 8 bases. V shed 5 bases and J 7 bases; nucleotides not matched to a gene: 15. Germline CDR1 reads PRHDT; CDR2 reads FYEKMQ (reference sequence). This CDR3 contains 16 residues.

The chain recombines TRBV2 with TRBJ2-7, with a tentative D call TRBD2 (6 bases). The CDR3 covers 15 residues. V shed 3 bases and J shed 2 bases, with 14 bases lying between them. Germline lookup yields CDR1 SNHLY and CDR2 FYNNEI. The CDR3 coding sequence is TGTGCCAGCAGTGACCCCTGGAGGAGGGCCTACGAGCAGTACTTC. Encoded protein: CASSDPWRRAYEQYF.

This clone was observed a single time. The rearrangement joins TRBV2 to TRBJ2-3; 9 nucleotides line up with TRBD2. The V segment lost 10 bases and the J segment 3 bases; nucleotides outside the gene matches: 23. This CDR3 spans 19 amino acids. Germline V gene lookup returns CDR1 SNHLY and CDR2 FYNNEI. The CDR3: CAITGRGLTAGGVTDTQYF. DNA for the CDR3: TGTGCCATAACAGGCCGGGGGCTTACAGCGGGAGGAGTGACAGATACGCAGTATTTT.

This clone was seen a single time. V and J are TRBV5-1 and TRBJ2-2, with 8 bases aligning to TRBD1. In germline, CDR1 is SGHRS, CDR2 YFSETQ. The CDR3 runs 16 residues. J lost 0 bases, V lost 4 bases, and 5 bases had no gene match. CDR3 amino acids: CASSQTGGTNTGELFF. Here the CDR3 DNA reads TGCGCCAGCAGCCAAACAGGGGGAACGAACACCGGGGAGCTGTTTTTT.